A single sample is the source of the 18 T cell receptor beta chains below, sequenced in a study of CXCR3-negative and CXCR3-positive naive CD8 T cells. Study-wide results and caveats: A higher hydrophobicity marked the TRB CDR3s of CXCR3-positive naive cells versus CXCR3-negative naive cells.

No antigen has been assigned to these receptors. UMI-labeled 5' RACE yielded the TRB cDNA libraries. TCRdb re-called the 5' RACE reads and gives one entry per CDR3 protein, without DNA. Recorded here are about 130,000 distinct CDR3 sequences; the top ten clones represent about 0.62%. Sequencing was carried out using naive CXCR3+ CD8+ T cells from blood. The subset was: CD45RO-CCR7+CD27+CD95- naive CD8+ T cells expressing CXCR3 (TNR3+). All receptors come from a human donor in good health. Some clones in this sample may be carry-over from other donors' samples.

The chain is built from TRBV20-1 and TRBJ2-4; without DNA, the TCRdb call of TRBD2 cannot be checked. Germline V gene data show CDR1 as DFQATT and CDR2 as SNEGSKA (reference sequence). The CDR3 runs 15 residues. The CDR3 spells CSASTGLAAKNIQYF.

The rearrangement links TRBV7-2 to TRBJ1-1; TCRdb returns TRBD1, unconfirmable since there is no DNA. CDR1 and CDR2 from the germline V gene are SGHTA and FQGNSA. The length of the CDR3 is 14 residues. The CDR3 protein is CASSLALGDTEAFF.

The chain couples TRBV6-2 or TRBV6-3 to TRBJ2-2; the TCRdb call, TRBD2, lacks DNA for checking. Looked up from germline, CDR1 is MNHEY and CDR2 is SVGEGT. The CDR3 length is 16 residues. CDR3 residues: CASSPLERGDTGELFF.

The genes are TRBV20-1 and TRBJ2-1; the D gene TCRdb calls, TRBD2, cannot be checked with no DNA. Germline V CDR1 and CDR2: DFQATT, SNEGSKA (reference sequence). This CDR3 is built from 15 residues. The CDR3 region is CSARDRIAGYNEQFF.

The gene calls are TRBV7-2 and TRBJ1-1; the D call from TCRdb, TRBD1, cannot be confirmed without DNA. Germline V gene sequence: CDR1 SGHTA, CDR2 FQGNSA. The CDR3 runs 13 residues. CDR3 loop: CASSVYRGTEAFF.

The chain employs TRBV28 and TRBJ2-2; TCRdb's D gene call, TRBD1, goes unchecked for lack of DNA. Looked up from germline, CDR1 is MDHEN and CDR2 is SYDVKM. CDR3 length equals 16 residues. The CDR3 region is CASSPPLTGYTGELFF.

This chain links TRBV9 with TRBJ2-7; there is no DNA to check the TCRdb D call of TRBD2. The CDR3 is 14 amino acids. Germline lookup yields CDR1 SGDLS and CDR2 YYNGEE. This chain's CDR3 is CASSAGGGGNEQYF.

V usage is TRBV12-3 or TRBV12-4 and J usage is TRBJ1-2. The CDR3 extends over 15 amino acids. CDR3: CASTHSRRPTNGYTF.

The V and J genes are TRBV28 and TRBJ2-2; TCRdb reports TRBD1, a call that lacks DNA to check it against. Germline V lookup: CDR1 MDHEN, CDR2 SYDVKM. The CDR3 loop spans 17 amino acids. The CDR3 sequence is CASSSITRVLNTGELFF.

V usage is TRBV6-5 and J usage is TRBJ2-7; checking the TCRdb D call of TRBD1 is not possible without DNA. The CDR3 is 14 amino acids. The germline CDR1 and CDR2 sequences are MNHEY and SVGAGI. CDR3 protein: CASRLDRGTYEQYF.

The chain has TRBV15 and TRBJ2-2. Looked up from germline, CDR1 is LNHNV and CDR2 is YYDKDF (reference sequence). The CDR3 loop spans 13 amino acids. The CDR3 sequence is CATGGDLTGELFF. The entire variable domain, with the rest obtained from reference TRBV15 and TRBJ2-2, is as follows: DAMVIQNPRYQVTQFGKPVTLSCSQTLNHNVMYWYQQKSSQAPKLLFHYYDKDFNNEADTPDNFQSRRPNTSFCFLDIRSPGLGDTAMYLCATGGDLTGELFFGEGSRLTVL.

This chain joins TRBV20-1 and TRBJ1-1. Per the germline V gene, CDR1 is DFQATT and CDR2 is SNEGSKA (reference sequence). This CDR3 is built from 12 residues. CDR3 amino acids: CSARGMNTEAFF.

The genes are TRBV28 and TRBJ2-5; as DNA is missing, the TRBD1 call by TCRdb cannot be tested. CDR1 MDHEN and CDR2 SYDVKM come from the germline V gene. CDR3 length: 12 amino acids. The CDR3 region is CAIEGDLGTQYF.

The genes are TRBV3-1 and TRBJ2-5. Germline V CDR1 and CDR2: LGHDT, YNNKEL (reference sequence). CDR3 length equals 15 residues. The CDR3 sequence: CASSSLLADQETQYF.

This sequence joins TRBV13 and TRBJ2-1; lacking DNA, the TRBD1 call made by TCRdb goes unchecked. The CDR3 length is 15 residues. Looked up from germline, CDR1 is PRHDT and CDR2 is FYEKMQ (reference sequence). This CDR3 is CASSDRDRAYDEQFF.

The rearrangement uses TRBV11-2 and TRBJ2-5; checking the TCRdb D call of TRBD2 is not possible without DNA. This CDR3 is built from 17 residues. Germline CDR1 SGHAT, CDR2 FQNNGV. The CDR3 loop is CASSPRLAGPEEETQYF.

The chain joins TRBV9 to TRBJ1-4; no DNA is available, so the TRBD1 call from TCRdb remains unchecked. The length of the CDR3 is 15 residues. The germline V gene has CDR1 SGDLS and CDR2 YYNGEE. The CDR3 sequence is CASSPPGGPNEKLFF.

The rearrangement joins TRBV29-1 to TRBJ2-7; TCRdb lists TRBD2, though no DNA is available to test this call. This CDR3 spans 13 amino acids. Germline V gene sequence: CDR1 SQVTM, CDR2 ANQGSEA. The CDR3 region is CSVDGAGGYEQYF.